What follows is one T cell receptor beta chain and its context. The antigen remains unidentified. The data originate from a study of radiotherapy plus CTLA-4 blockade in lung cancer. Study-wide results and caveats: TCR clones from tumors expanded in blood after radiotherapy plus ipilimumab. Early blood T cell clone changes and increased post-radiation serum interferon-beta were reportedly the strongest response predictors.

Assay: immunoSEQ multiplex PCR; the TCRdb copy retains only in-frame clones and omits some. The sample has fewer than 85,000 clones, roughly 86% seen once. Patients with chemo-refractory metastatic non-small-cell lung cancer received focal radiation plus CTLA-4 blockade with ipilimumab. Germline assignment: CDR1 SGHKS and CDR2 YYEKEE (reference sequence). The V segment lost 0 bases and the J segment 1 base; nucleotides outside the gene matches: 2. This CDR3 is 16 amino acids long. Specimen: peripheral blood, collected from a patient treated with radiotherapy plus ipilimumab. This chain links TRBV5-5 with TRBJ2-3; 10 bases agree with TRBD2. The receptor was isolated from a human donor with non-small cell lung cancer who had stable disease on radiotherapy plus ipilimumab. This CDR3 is CASSLGLAGGTDTQYF. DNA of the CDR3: TGTGCCAGCAGCTTGGGGCTAGCGGGGGGCACAGATACGCAGTATTTT. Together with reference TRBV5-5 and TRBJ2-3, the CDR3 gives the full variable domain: DAGVTQSPTHLIKTRGQQVTLRCSPISGHKSVSWYQQVLGQGPQFIFQYYEKEERGRGNFPDRFSARQFPNYSSELNVNALLLGDSALYLCASSLGLAGGTDTQYFGPGTRLTVL.